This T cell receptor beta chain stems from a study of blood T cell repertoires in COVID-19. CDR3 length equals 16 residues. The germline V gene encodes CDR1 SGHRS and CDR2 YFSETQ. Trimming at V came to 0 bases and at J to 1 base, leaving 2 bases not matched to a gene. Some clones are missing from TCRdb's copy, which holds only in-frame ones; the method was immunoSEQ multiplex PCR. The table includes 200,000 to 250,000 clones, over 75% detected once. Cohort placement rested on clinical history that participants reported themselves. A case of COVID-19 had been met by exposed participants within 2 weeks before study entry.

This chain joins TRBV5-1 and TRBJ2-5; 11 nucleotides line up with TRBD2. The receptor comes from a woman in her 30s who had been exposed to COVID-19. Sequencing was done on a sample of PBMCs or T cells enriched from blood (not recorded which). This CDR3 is CASSLGLAGTQETQYF. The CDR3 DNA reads TGCGCCAGCAGCTTGGGACTAGCGGGAACCCAAGAGACCCAGTACTTC.